The entry below gives a single TCR beta chain sequence along with its context. The data originate from a study of human T cells and chemical hapten exposure. TCRdb called the RACE reads again in MiXCR, with one record for every CDR3 protein. The top ten hold roughly 1.4% of the sample, which has approximately 77,000 distinct CDR3 sequences, approximately 8% seen once. The CDR3 has 14 amino acids. V was pared by 4 bases and J by 6 bases, with 7 bases of the junction left unmatched. The germline V gene has CDR1 SGHDT and CDR2 YYEEEE. Time point defined: patch test 1, 2 weeks after DPC sensitization. Regarding treatment: therapeutic diphenylcyclopropenone sensitization with weekly scalp DPC. Blood was drawn before each patch test was applied. Sample donors consisted of patients with alopecia, aged 18 to 70 years, who were suitable for DPC.

The material was whole blood, obtained in connection with sensitization to the hapten diphenylcyclopropenone (DPC). The rearrangement links TRBV5-6 to TRBJ1-2, with TRBD1 matching over 9 bases. The sequence was collected from a woman in her 30s with alopecia areata. Some clones in this sample may be carry-over from other donors' samples. The CDR3 DNA is TGTGCCAGCAGCGCTACAGGGGGCCGCGATGGCTACACCTTC. This gives the protein CASSATGGRDGYTF.